Below are 21 T cell receptor beta chains sequenced from a single sample in a study of blood T cell repertoires in COVID-19. Sequenced by immunoSEQ multiplex PCR; TCRdb stores in-frame clones only, minus some. The sample has approximately 270,000 clones, 80% to 95% seen once. Sequenced sample: PBMCs or T cells enriched from blood (not recorded which). These TCRs come from a man in his forties who had been exposed to COVID-19.

The chain employs TRBV11-2 and TRBJ1-1; D is possibly TRBD1 (6 bases). The ends were cut back, 4 bases at V and 6 bases at J, with 15 bases in the middle. Looked up from germline, CDR1 is SGHAT and CDR2 is FQNNGV. The CDR3 covers 14 residues. The CDR3, as DNA: TGTGCCAGCAGCTCAACAGGGCGGTTTTCTGAAGCTTTCTTT. Translated, it gives CASSSTGRFSEAFF.

The genes are TRBV9 and TRBJ2-1, with 7 bases identical to TRBD2. CDR1 is SGDLS, CDR2 YYNGEE, per germline. The CDR3 spans 13 residues. V was pared by 0 bases and J by 9 bases, with 3 bases of the junction left unmatched. The CDR3 nucleotides are TGTGCCAGCAGCGTAGGACTAGCTAGTGAGCAGTTCTTC. Its translation: CASSVGLASEQFF.

The genes are TRBV4-2 and TRBJ1-5; weak D call: TRBD1 (5 bases). Germline CDR1 LGHNA, CDR2 YNFKEQ. The CDR3 contains 16 residues. Between the trimmed V and J ends, which lost 0 bases and 5 bases, there was a span of 14 bases. The CDR3 DNA is TGTGCCAGCAGCCAAGATCCCTCGGACAACCATCAGCCCCAGCATTTT. This translates into CASSQDPSDNHQPQHF.

This clone was recorded only once. The V and J genes are TRBV30 and TRBJ2-3, with 7 bases fitting TRBD1. The CDR3 is made up of 14 amino acids. Germline-derived CDR1 and CDR2 are GTSNPN and SVGIG (reference sequence). The V and J ends lost 1 base and 3 bases, in that order; junction bases with no gene match: 4. Here the CDR3 reads CAWSDRGGTDTQYF. CDR3 in DNA: TGTGCCTGGAGTGACAGGGGTGGAACAGATACGCAGTATTTT.

In DNA, the CDR3 is TGTGCCAGCAGCTCCGGGACTAGCGGCCCGGGGGGCTACGAGCAGTACTTC. Its protein is CASSSGTSGPGGYEQYF. The rearrangement uses TRBV5-4 and TRBJ2-7; 11 nucleotides align to TRBD2. This CDR3 region has 17 residues. The junction had 11 bases not matched to a gene; V was cut back by 3 bases and J by 3 bases. Germline V gene data show CDR1 as SGHNT and CDR2 as YYREEE (reference sequence).

J is TRBJ2-5 and V is TRBV4-1; TRBD1 might be the D (6 bases). V gave up 0 bases and J gave up 2 bases, with 10 bases separating them. This CDR3 has 15 amino acids. Germline CDR1 MGHRA, CDR2 YSYEKL. CDR3 sequence (DNA): TGCGCCAGCAGCCAAGATCCTGGACAGCAAGAGACCCAGTACTTC. Translated: CASSQDPGQQETQYF.

The chain uses TRBV12-3 or TRBV12-4 and TRBJ1-2; D unclear. This CDR3 has 13 residues. The V end lost 7 bases, the J end lost 4 bases, and 13 bases lay between the germline ends. For the CDR3, the DNA is TGTGCCAGCACCCGAGGTGATTCCTATGGCTACACCTTC. Protein: CASTRGDSYGYTF.

The CDR3 nucleotides are TGTGCCAGGACGTTCCAGCACGGGAGTATTGGAGAGACCCAGTACTTC. Its translation is CARTFQHGSIGETQYF. The rearrangement links TRBV6-7 to TRBJ2-5, with D tentatively TRBD2 (6 bases). TRBV6-7 is flagged as an ORF with uncertain function. V was clipped by 9 bases and J by 4 bases, with 24 bases between them. The CDR3 spans 16 residues.

The chain employs TRBV3-1 (or the pseudogene TRBV3-2) and TRBJ2-7; 10 bases line up with TRBD2. The CDR3 runs 17 residues. Per germline, CDR1 LGHDT and CDR2 YNNKEL (reference sequence). After removal of 0 bases from V and 1 base from J, the junction contained 6 bases not matched to a gene. CDR3 sequence (DNA): TGTGCCAGCAGCCAAGATTCCGGGACTAGCGTATCCTACGAGCAGTACTTC. Translated, it gives CASSQDSGTSVSYEQYF.

The V call is TRBV5-1, the J call TRBJ2-1; D is perhaps TRBD2 (6 bases). V lost 1 base and J 10 bases, leaving 18 bases between the germline ends. Germline assignment: CDR1 SGHRS and CDR2 YFSETQ. This CDR3 spans 15 amino acids. In nucleotides, the CDR3 is TGCGCCAGCAGCTTGTCGGGACCTCTCGGAGGGGAGCAGTTCTTC. Amino acid sequence: CASSLSGPLGGEQFF.

CDR3 sequence: CASISRGGQGAYTEAFF. The CDR3 DNA is TGTGCCAGCATTAGCAGAGGAGGACAGGGGGCGTACACTGAAGCTTTCTTT. The chain employs TRBV28 and TRBJ1-1; the match to TRBD1 covers 11 bases. CDR3 length equals 17 residues. Germline trimming cut 7 bases from V and 3 bases from J; bases unmatched to any gene: 13. Germline assignment: CDR1 MDHEN and CDR2 SYDVKM.

V usage is TRBV5-1 and J usage is TRBJ2-2; 11 nucleotides align to TRBD2. The CDR3 covers 17 residues. Germline values: CDR1 SGHRS, CDR2 YFSETQ. V lost 2 bases and J lost 0; bases outside the gene matches: 3. CDR3 residues: CASSFLAGGTNTGELFF. In DNA form, the CDR3 reads TGCGCCAGCAGCTTCCTAGCGGGAGGAACGAACACCGGGGAGCTGTTTTTT. Drawing the rest from reference TRBV5-1 and TRBJ2-2, the complete variable domain is KAGVTQTPRYLIKTRGQQVTLSCSPISGHRSVSWYQQTPGQGLQFLFEYFSETQRNKGNFPGRFSGRQFSNSRSEMNVSTLELGDSALYLCASSFLAGGTNTGELFFGEGSRLTVL.

V and J are TRBV15 and TRBJ2-2, with 9 bases lining up with TRBD2. Germline assignment: CDR1 LNHNV and CDR2 YYDKDF (reference sequence). Losses at the gene ends were 1 base for V and 5 bases for J; bases not matched to a gene: 14. The CDR3 sequence is 19 residues long. The CDR3 nucleotides read TGTGCCACCAGCAGAGGTTCCTTGGTTTTGCGGGAGGGAACCGGGGAGCTGTTTTTT. This gives the protein CATSRGSLVLREGTGELFF.

The chain joins TRBV19 to TRBJ2-1; 11 bases fit TRBD2. The junction had 7 bases not matched to a gene; V was cut back by 7 bases and J by 8 bases. Per the germline V gene, CDR1 is LNHDA and CDR2 is SQIVND (reference sequence). This CDR3 is 14 amino acids long. The CDR3 DNA reads as TGTGCCAGTAAACTGCTAGCGGGAGGAGATGAGCAGTTCTTC. Its translation: CASKLLAGGDEQFF.

This chain connects TRBV6-5 to TRBJ2-1, with D possibly being TRBD1 (5 bases). The V and J ends lost 2 bases and 8 bases respectively, with 16 bases between them. The CDR3 is 15 residues long. Germline-derived CDR1 and CDR2 are MNHEY and SVGAGI. The DNA for the CDR3 is TGTGCCAGCAGTTACAGGGGTACCTCATACGATGAGCAGTTCTTC. Translating it yields CASSYRGTSYDEQFF.

The J gene is TRBJ2-7, the V gene TRBV23-1, with 7 positions matching TRBD2. TRBV23-1 is designated an ORF whose function remains uncertain. J was trimmed by 2 bases and V by 7 bases; bases with no gene match: 14. The CDR3 consists of 16 residues. The CDR3 DNA sequence: TGCGCCAGCACTGCCCGGTGGGCTAGCGGCGCCTACGAGCAGTACTTC. Protein sequence: CASTARWASGAYEQYF.

The genes are TRBV11-3 and TRBJ2-7; no reliable D call. The V end lost 1 base, the J end lost 2 bases, and 9 bases lay between the germline ends. The CDR3 has 14 amino acids. Per germline, CDR1 SGHNT and CDR2 YENEEA. CDR3 nucleotide sequence: TGTGCCAGCAGCTTAGCACGGCTAGCCTACGAGCAGTACTTC. Its translation: CASSLARLAYEQYF.

The CDR3 bases are TGTGCCAGCAGGACGGACAGGGCTATTGGCTACACCTTC. Translating it yields CASRTDRAIGYTF. This rearrangement joins TRBV28 to TRBJ1-2, with 8 positions matching TRBD1. Germline CDR1 is MDHEN and CDR2 is SYDVKM. CDR3 length equals 13 residues. With V trimmed by 6 bases and J by 7 bases, 7 bases remained unmatched.

This chain uses TRBV2 with TRBJ2-3; 7 bases agree with TRBD1. Trimming removed 3 bases from V and 2 bases from J; junction bases left unmatched: 14. This CDR3 spans 18 amino acids. CDR1 is SNHLY and CDR2 is FYNNEI in the germline V gene. Here the CDR3 reads CASSDNPLTGWITDTQYF. The DNA for the CDR3 is TGTGCCAGCAGTGACAATCCCCTGACAGGGTGGATCACAGATACGCAGTATTTT.

The chain employs TRBV7-9 and TRBJ2-1, with a tentative D call TRBD1 (6 bases). Trimming took 8 bases from V and 9 from J, leaving 14 bases between them. CDR1 is SEHNR and CDR2 is FQNEAQ in the germline V gene (reference sequence). This CDR3 has 12 amino acids. The DNA of the CDR3 is TGTGCCAGCGAAAAAACAGGGAGTGAGCAGTTCTTC. It codes for CASEKTGSEQFF.

The V and J genes are TRBV30 and TRBJ2-1; the D is unclear. The V end was cut by 0 bases, the J end by 4 bases, with 4 bases between. The CDR3 extends over 12 amino acids. Germline CDR1 is GTSNPN and CDR2 is SVGIG (reference sequence). In DNA form, the CDR3 reads TGTGCCTGGAGTGTACAGTACAATGAGCAGTTCTTC. It encodes CAWSVQYNEQFF.